Listed below are T cell receptor beta chains from one sample, sequenced in a study of beta chain features in type 1 diabetes. Data came from immunoSEQ multiplex PCR; TCRdb stores just in-frame clones and leaves some out. The sample consists of approximately 250,000 clones, 9.6% of them appearing once. Sequenced: naive CD4+ T cells from blood. The receptors were gathered from a woman in her late teens or twenties in good health. Each CDR3 is given with its conserved first and last residue. A D gene is named only where the DNA matches it firmly. Clone size is not always given. Where it is, it says once, few, many or a class for expanded clones.

V	J	D	size	DNA	CDR3
TRBV6-1	TRBJ2-5	TRBD2	NA	TGTGCCAGCAGTGTTAGCGGGGGCCGGGAGACCCAGTACTTC	CASSVSGGRETQYF
TRBV7-2	TRBJ2-2	NA	many	TGTGCCAGCCGAATCGACTCCTCGAACACCGGGGAGCTGTTTTTT	CASRIDSSNTGELFF
TRBV7-2	TRBJ2-7	NA	many	TGTGCCAGCAGTCCAAGAGGGAATTACGAGCAGTACTTC	CASSPRGNYEQYF
TRBV9	TRBJ2-7	NA	NA	TGTGCCAGCAGCAAAGATCCCCAGGGCGGATACGAGCAGTACTTC	CASSKDPQGGYEQYF
TRBV6-5	TRBJ2-7	TRBD2	few	TGTGCCAGCGCCCAGCGGGAGATCTACGAGCAGTACTTC	CASAQREIYEQYF
TRBV7-3	TRBJ1-1	TRBD1	few	TGCATCGGTAGGGGGCCTTCGGACACTGAAGCTTTCTTT	CIGRGPSDTEAFF
TRBV2	TRBJ1-1	TRBD1	NA	TGTGCCAGCAGACGCAGGACAGGGCCGAACACTGAAGCTTTCTTT	CASRRRTGPNTEAFF
TRBV30	TRBJ1-4	NA	few	TGTGCCTGGAGTGTACGGGCTAATGAAAAACTGTTTTTT	CAWSVRANEKLFF
TRBV30	TRBJ1-2	NA	NA	TGTGCCTGGAGTGTACTGCATAACTATGGCTACACCTTC	CAWSVLHNYGYTF
TRBV5-5	TRBJ2-7	TRBD1	few	TGTGCCAGCAGTCAACAGGGGGCTGACGAGCAGTACTTC	CASSQQGADEQYF
TRBV5-1	TRBJ2-7	NA	few	TGCGCCAGCAGCTTGGGTGGAGGGGACTACGAGCAGTACTTC	CASSLGGGDYEQYF
TRBV25-1	TRBJ1-6	NA	NA	TGTGCCAGCACAAAAGGAGCAGCTAATTCACCCCTCCACTTT	CASTKGAANSPLHF
TRBV7-6	TRBJ2-2	NA	few	TGTGCCAGCAGCCCACCTACGAGGGGGACCGGGGAGCTGTTTTTT	CASSPPTRGTGELFF
TRBV27	TRBJ1-2	NA	few	TGTGCCAGCAGTTTAAGGGGCAGCTTCTATGGCTACACCTTC	CASSLRGSFYGYTF
TRBV5-4	TRBJ2-7	TRBD2	NA	TGTGCCGGCAGCGCCATGACTAGCGAGGTCGAGCAGTACTTC	CAGSAMTSEVEQYF
TRBV6-1	TRBJ1-2	TRBD1	NA	TGTGCCAGCAGTTTACAGGGGGGCTATGGCTACACCTTC	CASSLQGGYGYTF
TRBV6-1	TRBJ2-3	NA	NA	TGTGCCAGCAGTGCCGGGAGCAACACAGATACGCAGTATTTT	CASSAGSNTDTQYF
TRBV5-1	TRBJ1-6	TRBD1	NA	TGCGCCAGCAGCTTAACCGACAGGGACTCACCCCTCCACTTT	CASSLTDRDSPLHF
TRBV7-8	TRBJ2-7	TRBD1	NA	TGTGCCAGCAGCCCTCGAGACAGGGCCAACTACGAGCAGTACTTC	CASSPRDRANYEQYF
TRBV5-6	TRBJ2-1	TRBD2	NA	TGTGCCAGCAGCCAAAGCGGGGCCTCCTACAATGAGCAGTTCTTC	CASSQSGASYNEQFF
TRBV28	TRBJ2-4	NA	NA	TGTGCCAGCAGTTCACCGGGGGGCCCGAACCTTCCGTTAGTAGACAAAAACATTCAGTACTTC	CASSSPGGPNLPLVDKNIQYF
TRBV18	TRBJ1-1	TRBD1	NA	TGTGCCAGCTCACCACCGGGACAGACGAACACTGAAGCTTTCTTT	CASSPPGQTNTEAFF
TRBV23-1	TRBJ1-5	NA	many	TGCGCCAGCAGTCTGCAACTGGTCGCGGCCAAGCGGCCCCAGCATTTT	CASSLQLVAAKRPQHF
TRBV7-3	TRBJ2-3	NA	few	TGTGCCAGCCGCCGCGCTAGGGGGTTCGCAGATACGCAGTATTTT	CASRRARGFADTQYF
TRBV18	TRBJ2-7	NA	few	TGTGCCAGCTCCGGGGGTATAGGGCAAAACGACGAGCAGTACTTC	CASSGGIGQNDEQYF
TRBV6-1	TRBJ2-7	NA	NA	TGTGCCAGCCGTACGGGAGTAGCCAACGAGCAGTACTTC	CASRTGVANEQYF
TRBV12-5	TRBJ1-5	NA	NA	TGTGCTAGTGGCCCTACAGAACTTCGCAATCAGCCCCAGCATTTT	CASGPTELRNQPQHF
TRBV20-1	TRBJ2-1	NA	NA	TGCAGTGGGTTGTCGGGGGACGAGCAGTTCTTC	CSGLSGDEQFF
TRBV7-3	TRBJ2-1	NA	NA	TGTGCCAGCAGCTCGGGACATATCTACAATGAGCAGTTCTTC	CASSSGHIYNEQFF
TRBV9	TRBJ1-3	TRBD1	few	TGTGCCAGCAGCGCTCCACAGGGGCCCTCGACTGGAAACACCATATATTTT	CASSAPQGPSTGNTIYF
TRBV19	TRBJ2-5	NA	few	TGTGCCAGTAGTACAACAGCACAAGAGACCCAGTACTTC	CASSTTAQETQYF
TRBV11-2	TRBJ2-1	NA	NA	TGTGCCAGCAGCCGCCTTAAGGGGAACAATGAGCAGTTCTTC	CASSRLKGNNEQFF
TRBV2	TRBJ1-1	NA	few	TGTGCCAGCAGTGAAGCGCTGGTCGGGGACACTGAAGCTTTCTTT	CASSEALVGDTEAFF
TRBV18	TRBJ1-5	NA	NA	TGTGCCAGCTCACCGGGAGGGGATCAGCCCCAGCATTTT	CASSPGGDQPQHF
TRBV10-3	TRBJ2-1	TRBD2	NA	TGTGCCATCACGGCGTTAGCGGGAGGCAGCTCCTACAATGAGCAGTTCTTC	CAITALAGGSSYNEQFF
TRBV4-1	TRBJ2-7	NA	few	TGCGCCAGCAGCCAAGCGACTCTTGGGTACGAGCAGTACTTC	CASSQATLGYEQYF
TRBV14	TRBJ1-2	TRBD1	once	TGTGCCAGCAGCCTTGGACAGGGCCGAGATGGCTACACCTTC	CASSLGQGRDGYTF
TRBV30	TRBJ1-2	NA	few	TGTGCCTGGAGTGTCACAGGGAGAGGCTACACCTTC	CAWSVTGRGYTF
TRBV30	TRBJ1-5	NA	NA	TGTGCCTGGAGTGTGGCAGGGGTAGATCAGCCCCAGCATTTT	CAWSVAGVDQPQHF
TRBV5-4	TRBJ2-1	NA	many	TGTGCCAGCAGCTCCGGGACAACATACAATGAGCAGTTCTTC	CASSSGTTYNEQFF
TRBV2	TRBJ2-7	TRBD1	NA	TGTGCCACCTCGGAGGGACAGGGTATCTACGAGCAGTACTTC	CATSEGQGIYEQYF
TRBV10-3	TRBJ2-2	NA	few	TGTGCCATCAGTACAGGGAGAGGGACCGGGGAGCTGTTTTTT	CAISTGRGTGELFF
TRBV9	TRBJ2-7	TRBD1	once	TGTGCCAGCAGCGCATCAAGACAGGGGCGTCACGAGCAGTACTTC	CASSASRQGRHEQYF
TRBV7-9	TRBJ2-1	TRBD1	NA	TGTGCCAGCAGCTCCCTGGGGACAGGGTCCCATGAGCAGTTCTTC	CASSSLGTGSHEQFF
TRBV7-9	TRBJ1-2	TRBD1	NA	TGTGCCGGACGAGACAGGGATCGGGGCTACACCTTC	CAGRDRDRGYTF
TRBV5-4	TRBJ2-5	TRBD2	NA	TGTGCCAGCAGCTTGGGACTAGCGGGAGCCCGCCAAGAGACCCAGTACTTC	CASSLGLAGARQETQYF
TRBV6-5	TRBJ2-7	NA	few	TGTGCCAGCAGTTACTTAGGGTCAGGGGAAAACGAGCAGTACTTC	CASSYLGSGENEQYF
TRBV2	TRBJ1-5	TRBD1	NA	TGTGCCAGCAGTTCGGACAGGGGTGATGAGCCCCAGCATTTT	CASSSDRGDEPQHF
TRBV7-2	TRBJ2-1	NA	few	TGTGCCAGCAGCTCCGGGAGTTACAATGAGCAGTTCTTC	CASSSGSYNEQFF
TRBV5-1	TRBJ1-1	NA	NA	TGCGCCAGCAGCTTGGTGGTAGCACCCAACACTGAAGCTTTCTTT	CASSLVVAPNTEAFF
TRBV27	TRBJ2-1	TRBD1	few	TGTGCCAGCAGTTTACTGGACAGGGGAAGACACAATGAGCAGTTCTTC	CASSLLDRGRHNEQFF
TRBV9	TRBJ1-5	TRBD1	few	TGTGCCAGCAGCGTAGGGGACAGACCTTATCAGCCCCAGCATTTT	CASSVGDRPYQPQHF
TRBV6-1	TRBJ1-5	NA	few	TGTGCCAGCAGTACCCGGGGGACCAATCAGCCCCAGCATTTT	CASSTRGTNQPQHF
TRBV5-1	TRBJ2-6	TRBD2	few	TGCGCCAGCAGCTTGGTCCTAGCGGGAGGTTTCTCTGGGGCCAACGTCCTGACTTTC	CASSLVLAGGFSGANVLTF
TRBV28	TRBJ1-2	NA	NA	TGTGCCAGCAGTGCCACAGGGTTTCCTGGCTACACCTTC	CASSATGFPGYTF